This TCR beta chain was documented in a study of blood T cell repertoires in COVID-19 (dated by TCRdb to 2019 to 2021). Study-level background: Samples covering the acute and convalescent phases of COVID-19 were provided by collaborators in the United States, Italy and Spain. A de-identified subject ID, COVID-19 status, age in years and sex were almost always included in the sample metadata. The samples were drawn from two sources: the first 160 participants of the ongoing ImmuneRACE study, and 1,000 to 1,500 subjects contributed by 6 global collaborators. Subjects who had been exposed to COVID-19, were actively infected with it, or had recovered from it provided the deeply sampled blood TCRbeta repertoires that made up the dataset. The prospective study material was composed of cDNA or gDNA derived from T cells, B-cell-depleted T cells, or PBMCs. The repertoires were made available in a free public database intended to serve as a resource for research on the immune response to SARS-CoV-2. Where available, HLA class I and class II types were obtained from metadata supplied by the sample provider rather than from assay-based typing.

TCRbeta CDR3 regions were amplified from genomic DNA by means of the immunoSEQ Assay, a bias-controlled multiplex PCR. Per the authors' processing: The number of nucleated cells in each sample was estimated from the amplification of reference gene primers within the assay. To quantify the absolute abundance of each unique TCRbeta CDR3 rearrangement, sequence reads were collapsed and filtered. For each sample, productive Simpson clonality was calculated by taking the square root of Simpson's diversity index across productive rearrangements. This is the immuneACCESS table as TCRdb keeps it, with only in-frame sequences that have V and J called. A part of the clones is gone; compared with another copy, unresolved V genes explain less than half, and the rest is unexplained. The DNA gave D and trimming, while V, J and clone size come from that table. This sample is represented by approximately 150,000 clones; 80% to 90% of them were singletons. Approximately 19% of the sample goes to the ten largest clones.

Study-level results and caveats: The amount of clinical and demographic metadata varied by source and participant and was provided uncurated.

Regarding this clone: It has no known antigen specificity. The sample holds no much larger clone one base away, and base qualities are not on file.

Samples from volunteer blood donors who had recovered from COVID-19 were contributed by a second Seattle source. Each collaborating institution followed its own protocols to collect whole blood in K2EDTA tubes. For TCRbeta analysis, collaborators shipped samples as frozen whole blood, isolated PBMCs, or DNA extracted from either of those sample types. The sample comprised peripheral blood. The sequence derives from a woman in her sixties or seventies who had recovered from COVID-19.

This receptor has the CDR3 CASSIRGQGMNSPLHF. The sequenced DNA is TGTGCCAGTAGTATAAGAGGACAGGGAATGAATTCACCCCTCCACTTT. The chain joins TRBV19 to TRBJ1-6; 8 of the junction bases match TRBD1. Including cysteine and phenylalanine, the CDR3 has 16 amino acids. Left in the record is the CDR3 DNA by itself, 48 bases read in frame from the first base. V is trimmed back by 2 bases and J by 7 bases, and the junction contains 7 bases that no gene match accounts for. The germline V gene encodes CDR1 LNHDA and CDR2 SQIVND (reference sequence).